This T cell receptor (beta chain) was documented in a study of early T cells in non-severe SARS-CoV-2 infection. TCRdb reprocessed the 5' RACE reads via MiXCR and lists one record per CDR3 protein. Here the sample spans about 71,000 distinct CDR3 sequences, roughly 14% being singletons. Sequenced material: whole blood, taken at baseline. The receptor was derived from an adult who was a healthcare worker with PCR-confirmed SARS-CoV-2 infection or an uninfected control (not recorded which).

CDR3 nucleotides: TGTGCCAGCAGCTTCGGACTAGCGGGCTACAATGAGCAGTTCTTC. Amino acids: CASSFGLAGYNEQFF. This chain uses TRBV5-5 with TRBJ2-1, with 11 nucleotides matching TRBD2. The length of the CDR3 is 15 residues. With 2 bases clipped from V and 3 bases from J, the junction kept 1 base outside the gene matches. Germline loops: CDR1 SGHKS, CDR2 YYEKEE (reference sequence).